These 24 T cell receptor beta chains were sequenced from one sample in a study of blood T cell repertoires in COVID-19. The data were produced by immunoSEQ multiplex PCR, yet TCRdb's version contains in-frame clones alone and is incomplete. Of about 130,000 clones listed, more than 75% are singletons. What was sequenced was peripheral blood. Every receptor here comes from a woman in her sixties or seventies with COVID-19, enrolled during active disease.

The chain carries TRBV19 and TRBJ1-2; TRBD1 matches at 10 bases. Looked up from germline, CDR1 is LNHDA and CDR2 is SQIVND (reference sequence). The V and J ends lost 8 bases and 8 bases, in that order; junction bases with no gene match: 8. This CDR3 comprises 13 residues. The CDR3 nucleotides are TGTGCCAGTGCGCCCGGGACAGGGGCAGGCTACACCTTC. Amino acids: CASAPGTGAGYTF. Full variable domain (missing parts from reference TRBV19 and TRBJ1-2): DGGITQSPKYLFRKEGQNVTLSCEQNLNHDAMYWYRQDPGQGLRLIYYSQIVNDFQKGDIAEGYSVSREKKESFPLTVTSAQKNPTAFYLCASAPGTGAGYTFGSGTRLTVV.

The chain is built from TRBV9 and TRBJ2-7, with TRBD2 matching over 13 bases. This CDR3 contains 16 residues. Germline trimming cut 3 bases from V and 5 bases from J; bases unmatched to any gene: 8. In germline, CDR1 is SGDLS, CDR2 YYNGEE. The CDR3 is CASSARQLAGGNEQYF. The DNA for the CDR3 is TGTGCCAGCAGCGCCCGGCAACTAGCGGGGGGGAACGAGCAGTACTTC.

The V and J genes are TRBV30 and TRBJ2-7; tentatively, D is TRBD2 (5 bases). V dropped 3 bases and J dropped 11 bases, with 17 bases sitting between them. The CDR3 is 12 residues long. Germline V gives CDR1 GTSNPN, CDR2 SVGIG (reference sequence). The CDR3 DNA follows: TGTGCCTGGAGCACAGCGGCTGTCGACAAGTACTTC. Translation gives CAWSTAAVDKYF.

The chain has TRBV20-1 and TRBJ2-5; 7 bases agree with TRBD2. This CDR3 region has 14 residues. Per germline, CDR1 DFQATT and CDR2 SNEGSKA (reference sequence). With V trimmed by 3 bases and J by 2 bases, 6 bases remained unmatched. The DNA of the CDR3 is TGCAGTGCTAGTCGTGCGGGGGTACAAGAGACCCAGTACTTC. This codes for CSASRAGVQETQYF.

The CDR3 nucleotides are TGTGCCAGCACAGCCCCCGGGACTAGCTACGAGCAGTACTTC. This sequence encodes CASTAPGTSYEQYF. The chain recombines TRBV28 with TRBJ2-7; the match to TRBD2 covers 8 bases. Germline values: CDR1 MDHEN, CDR2 SYDVKM. This CDR3 is built from 14 residues. Trimming removed 7 bases from V and 3 bases from J; junction bases left unmatched: 8. The full variable domain, its missing parts supplied by reference TRBV28 and TRBJ2-7, is DVKVTQSSRYLVKRTGEKVFLECVQDMDHENMFWYRQDPGLGLRLIYFSYDVKMKEKGDIPEGYSVSREKKERFSLILESASTNQTSMYLCASTAPGTSYEQYFGPGTRLTVT.

The chain recombines TRBV14 with TRBJ1-6; D is undetermined. The germline gives CDR1 SGHDN, CDR2 FVKESK. The V end was cut by 0 bases, the J end by 7 bases, with 10 bases between. The CDR3 covers 15 residues. The CDR3 DNA sequence: TGTGCCAGCAGCCAAGAATCTATAAGCAATTCACCCCTCCACTTT. Protein: CASSQESISNSPLHF.

This clone was seen just once. The chain links TRBV28 to TRBJ2-1, with D perhaps matching TRBD2 (6 bases). The germline V gene has CDR1 MDHEN and CDR2 SYDVKM. The ends were cut back, 6 bases at V and 1 base at J, with 10 bases in the middle. The CDR3 runs 14 residues. For the CDR3, the DNA is TGTGCCAGCAGCCGGGGGTATTCCTACAATGAGCAGTTCTTC. Translated: CASSRGYSYNEQFF.

This chain uses TRBV18 with TRBJ2-5; a possible D gene is TRBD2 (6 bases). V dropped 2 bases and J dropped 3 bases, with 19 bases sitting between them. Germline V gives CDR1 KGHSH, CDR2 LQKENI. The CDR3 spans 17 residues. Here the CDR3 reads CASSPLRAVEGKETQYF. CDR3 DNA: TGTGCCAGCTCACCATTAAGAGCGGTGGAGGGAAAAGAGACCCAGTACTTC.

This clone was observed once. The chain employs TRBV9 and TRBJ1-1; possible D gene TRBD1, 6 bases. This CDR3 comprises 14 residues. The germline V gene has CDR1 SGDLS and CDR2 YYNGEE. Trimming took off 4 bases at V and 0 bases at J, with 10 bases between the two ends. The CDR3 sequence: CASSIRGMNTEAFF. CDR3 bases: TGTGCCAGCAGCATCAGGGGCATGAACACTGAAGCTTTCTTT.

The rearrangement uses TRBV30 and TRBJ2-7; D possibly corresponds to TRBD2 (5 bases). The ends were cut back, 2 bases at V and 3 bases at J, with 8 bases in the middle. The CDR3 loop spans 12 amino acids. Germline V gives CDR1 GTSNPN, CDR2 SVGIG (reference sequence). CDR3 coding DNA: TGTGCCTGGAGTTCCGGGGTCTACGAGCAGTACTTC. Amino acid sequence: CAWSSGVYEQYF.

The chain couples TRBV11-2 to TRBJ2-5, with 15 bases fitting TRBD2. Germline CDR1 is SGHAT and CDR2 is FQNNGV. The CDR3 runs 16 residues. The J segment lost 7 bases and the V segment lost 4 bases, leaving 7 bases of the junction unmatched. The CDR3 DNA sequence: TGTGCCAGCAGCTCCCAACCGGGACTAGCGGGGGGGACCCAGTACTTC. Translating gives CASSSQPGLAGGTQYF.

The rearrangement links TRBV6-5 to TRBJ1-2, with TRBD1 matching over 8 bases. Germline V lookup: CDR1 MNHEY, CDR2 SVGAGI. This CDR3 comprises 13 residues. With V trimmed by 2 bases and J by 8 bases, 4 bases remained unmatched. In DNA, the CDR3 is TGTGCCAGCAGTTACGGACAGGGAAGAGGCTACACCTTC. Its translation is CASSYGQGRGYTF.

The table lists this clone with a few counts. The rearrangement joins TRBV28 to TRBJ2-5, with TRBD2 matching 7 bases. With V trimmed by 5 bases and J by 3 bases, 6 bases remained unmatched. The length of the CDR3 is 14 residues. The germline V gene encodes CDR1 MDHEN and CDR2 SYDVKM. As DNA, the CDR3 is TGTGCCAGCAGTGACGGGGGGTCTAAAGAGACCCAGTACTTC. Protein: CASSDGGSKETQYF.

V usage is TRBV4-1 and J usage is TRBJ1-1, with D possibly TRBD1 on 6 matching bases. Deletions cut 8 bases from V and 7 bases from J, with 23 bases between. There are 15 residues in the CDR3. Germline loops: CDR1 MGHRA, CDR2 YSYEKL. CDR3 coding DNA: TGCGCCAGCCTTCTCGGGGCAGGGGTACAGGGTGAAGCTTTCTTT. Translated, it gives CASLLGAGVQGEAFF.

The gene calls are TRBV7-9 and TRBJ2-5; 14 bases are shared with TRBD2. V gave up 5 bases and J gave up 4 bases; unmatched junction bases: 3. This CDR3 is built from 15 residues. Germline loops: CDR1 SEHNR, CDR2 FQNEAQ (reference sequence). CDR3 loop: CASSIGTSGGETQYF. The CDR3 DNA reads TGTGCCAGCAGCATAGGGACTAGCGGGGGAGAGACCCAGTACTTC.

This clone was recorded a few times. This rearrangement joins TRBV5-1 to TRBJ2-1; 8 nucleotides match TRBD2. V trimming: 2 bases; J trimming: 10 bases; junction bases outside the gene matches: 14. The CDR3 runs to 16 residues. Germline CDR1 SGHRS, CDR2 YFSETQ. The CDR3 bases are TGCGCCAGCAGCTTCCTTAGCGGGGAGGGAAAAGTCGAGCAGTTCTTC. Amino acids: CASSFLSGEGKVEQFF.

This clone has a handful of counts. The rearrangement joins TRBV19 to TRBJ1-5; 8 nucleotides agree with TRBD1. Trimming cost V 7 bases and J 3 bases; bases outside gene matches: 5. The CDR3 sequence is 14 residues long. Germline values: CDR1 LNHDA, CDR2 SQIVND (reference sequence). The CDR3 reads CASNQDRANQPQHF. CDR3 DNA sequence: TGTGCCAGTAACCAGGACAGGGCCAATCAGCCCCAGCATTTT.

The V gene is TRBV6-4, the J gene TRBJ2-1, with 9 positions matching TRBD1. Germline loops: CDR1 MRHNA, CDR2 SNTAGT. This CDR3 is built from 16 residues. J lost 1 base, V lost 8 bases, and 9 bases had no gene match. CDR3 loop: CASEDRGDTSYNEQFF. DNA for the CDR3: TGTGCCAGCGAGGACAGGGGCGATACTTCCTACAATGAGCAGTTCTTC.

The chain employs TRBV5-5 and TRBJ1-1; D perhaps matches TRBD1 (6 bases). This CDR3 comprises 13 residues. The V end was cut by 5 bases, the J end by 7 bases, with 15 bases between. Germline V lookup: CDR1 SGHKS, CDR2 YYEKEE (reference sequence). The CDR3 spells CASRPGQRIEAFF. The CDR3, as DNA: TGTGCCAGCAGGCCGGGACAAAGAATTGAAGCTTTCTTT. Full variable domain (remainder filled in from reference TRBV5-5 and TRBJ1-1): DAGVTQSPTHLIKTRGQQVTLRCSPISGHKSVSWYQQVLGQGPQFIFQYYEKEERGRGNFPDRFSARQFPNYSSELNVNALLLGDSALYLCASRPGQRIEAFFGQGTRLTVV.

This sequence joins TRBV18 and TRBJ1-1, with 10 nucleotides matching TRBD1. CDR1 and CDR2 from the germline V gene are KGHSH and LQKENI. The length of the CDR3 is 15 residues. V gave up 6 bases and J gave up 7 bases; unmatched junction bases: 11. DNA of the CDR3: TGTGCCAGCTCCTCCGTTTCTGGACAGGGGGTTGAAGCTTTCTTT. It encodes CASSSVSGQGVEAFF. The full variable domain, its missing parts supplied by reference TRBV18 and TRBJ1-1, is NAGVMQNPRHLVRRRGQEARLRCSPMKGHSHVYWYRQLPEEGLKFMVYLQKENIIDESGMPKERFSAEFPKEGPSILRIQQVVRGDSAAYFCASSSVSGQGVEAFFGQGTRLTVV.

The chain is built from TRBV9 and TRBJ2-1; a possible D gene is TRBD2 (6 bases). Trimming took 0 bases from V and 1 from J, leaving 8 bases between them. Germline assignment: CDR1 SGDLS and CDR2 YYNGEE. The CDR3 sequence is 15 residues long. In DNA, the CDR3 is TGTGCCAGCAGCGTAGGGACTACATCCTACAATGAGCAGTTCTTC. This codes for CASSVGTTSYNEQFF.

This chain joins TRBV29-1 and TRBJ1-2, with 9 bases that match TRBD1. The CDR3 length is 14 residues. Losses at the gene ends were 6 bases for V and 4 bases for J; bases not matched to a gene: 9. Per germline, CDR1 SQVTM and CDR2 ANQGSEA. The CDR3 DNA follows: TGCAGCGTCTCAGGCGGGACAGGGATCTATGGCTACACCTTC. It yields the protein CSVSGGTGIYGYTF.

This rearrangement joins TRBV29-1 to TRBJ1-1; TRBD1 matches 8 bases. The junction had 6 bases not matched to a gene; V was cut back by 7 bases and J by 2 bases. The V gene's germline CDR1 is SQVTM and CDR2 ANQGSEA. CDR3 length: 13 amino acids. The CDR3 spells CSAAGGPNTEAFF. The CDR3 bases are TGCAGCGCAGCAGGGGGCCCTAACACTGAAGCTTTCTTT. Combining the CDR3 with reference TRBV29-1 and TRBJ1-1 gives the whole variable domain SAVISQKPSRDICQRGTSLTIQCQVDSQVTMMFWYRQQPGQSLTLIATANQGSEATYESGFVIDKFPISRPNLTFSTLTVSNMSPEDSSIYLCSAAGGPNTEAFFGQGTRLTVV.

The chain carries TRBV6-5 and TRBJ2-7; 8 nucleotides line up with TRBD2. CDR1 and CDR2 from the germline V gene are MNHEY and SVGAGI. The CDR3 spans 14 residues. V shed 7 bases, J shed 5 bases, and the junction held 10 bases outside the gene matches. The CDR3 DNA reads TGTGCCAGCACCCGAGCGGGGGCCCCCCACGAGCAGTACTTC. Translated: CASTRAGAPHEQYF.